The rows below give T cell receptor beta chains drawn from one sample of a study of blood T cell repertoires in COVID-19. TCRdb's copy holds only in-frame clones and misses some; the assay was immunoSEQ multiplex PCR. The profile shows around 180,000 clones, 84% of them singletons. Sequenced input: PBMCs or T cells enriched from blood (not recorded which). The receptors here all came from a man in his forties or fifties who had recovered from COVID-19. Each CDR3 is given with its conserved first and last residue. D genes are given only for firm matches. Clone size is not always given. Where it is, it says once, few, many or a class for expanded clones.

abundance	d_gene	j_gene	v_gene	CDR3nt	CDR3aa
once	.	TRBJ1-1	TRBV7-8	TGTGCCAGCAGCTTACGCACTTTGGTGAACACTGAAGCTTTCTTT	CASSLRTLVNTEAFF
.	.	TRBJ2-7	TRBV5-1	TGCGCCAGCGCTTCCGGGCCCAGCGGCTACGAGCAGTACTTC	CASASGPSGYEQYF
.	TRBD2	TRBJ2-2	TRBV10-3	TGTGCCATCACGGGGGGGGACACCGGGGAGCTGTTTTTT	CAITGGDTGELFF
.	.	TRBJ1-2	TRBV11-2	TGTGCCAGCAGCTCGGGGGTCTCCCGGGGCTACACCTTC	CASSSGVSRGYTF
once	.	TRBJ2-5	TRBV3-1/TRBV3-2	TGTGCCAGCAGCCGGGTAGCTCAACCACGAGAGACCCAGTACTTC	CASSRVAQPRETQYF
.	TRBD1	TRBJ1-3	TRBV5-4	TGTGCCAGCAGCTCCGGGACAGGGAGGGGAAACACCATATATTTT	CASSSGTGRGNTIYF
.	.	TRBJ1-1	TRBV5-4	TGTGCCAGCAGCCCCGGCTCCAGGGTCACTGAAGCTTTCTTT	CASSPGSRVTEAFF
.	.	TRBJ1-3	TRBV14	TGTGCCAGCAGCCTTACGGGATACTCTGGAAACACCATATATTTT	CASSLTGYSGNTIYF
.	TRBD1	TRBJ2-5	TRBV14	TGTGCCAGCAGGGTCACAGGGGGAGGAGAGACCCAGTACTTC	CASRVTGGGETQYF
.	.	TRBJ2-7	TRBV4-3	TGCGCCAGCAGCCAAGACGCGGAGCCCTTCTCCTACGAGCAGTACTTC	CASSQDAEPFSYEQYF
.	TRBD1	TRBJ1-5	TRBV2	TGTGCCAGCAGCGGGACAGGCGGGAATCAGCCCCAGCATTTT	CASSGTGGNQPQHF
.	.	TRBJ1-1	TRBV6-6	TGTGCCAGCACCTCCCCCGTCCTGAACACTGAAGCTTTCTTT	CASTSPVLNTEAFF
.	TRBD1	TRBJ2-1	TRBV27	TGTGCCAGCAGTTTCGGACAGGGGACAGGGAATGAGCAGTTCTTC	CASSFGQGTGNEQFF
.	.	TRBJ2-7	TRBV29-1	TGCAGCGTCGTGGCGACTAGAAGTTTGCGCTACGAGCAGTACTTC	CSVVATRSLRYEQYF
.	.	TRBJ2-2	TRBV19	TGTGCCAGTAGTATCGGTCAGGGTGGTGGCACCGGGGAGCTGTTTTTT	CASSIGQGGGTGELFF
.	TRBD1	TRBJ1-5	TRBV19	TGTGCCAGTAGTAAAGGGGACAGGGGGCGCCGGGGCAATCAGCCCCAGCATTTT	CASSKGDRGRRGNQPQHF
few	TRBD2	TRBJ2-1	TRBV6-5	TGTGCCAGCGTCAAGCGGGGGGGTTACAATGAGCAGTTCTTC	CASVKRGGYNEQFF
.	TRBD2	TRBJ2-3	TRBV7-3	TGTGCCAGCAGCTTAAATATTGGGAGCGGGGGGTCGACAGATACGCAGTATTTT	CASSLNIGSGGSTDTQYF
.	.	TRBJ1-2	TRBV5-1	TGCGCCAGCAGGGACGGACTCTATGGCTACACCTTC	CASRDGLYGYTF
.	.	TRBJ2-1	TRBV7-9	TGTGCCAGCAGCTTCCAGACTTACGAGCAGTTCTTC	CASSFQTYEQFF
once	TRBD1	TRBJ2-1	TRBV19	TGTGCCAGTAGTATGGGTGACAGGGGTCTCAATGAGCAGTTCTTC	CASSMGDRGLNEQFF
once	TRBD1	TRBJ1-5	TRBV28	TGTGCCAGCAGTTTGGGGCAGGGGGCCCTTCTGTGGGCCCAGCATTTT	CASSLGQGALLWAQHF
.	TRBD1	TRBJ1-5	TRBV27	TGTGCCAGCGCCCTCACAGGGGGTAGCAATCAGCCCCAGCATTTT	CASALTGGSNQPQHF
.	TRBD1	TRBJ2-1	TRBV28	TGTGCCAGCAGACCTCCCGGGGACAGGGGGAATGAGCAGTTCTTC	CASRPPGDRGNEQFF
.	.	TRBJ1-5	TRBV9	TGTCCCGGGGCGGGGTGCCAGCCCCAGCATTTT	CPGAGCQPQHF
.	TRBD1	TRBJ1-2	TRBV16	TGTGCCAGCAGCGGACAGGGGGAATTGTATGGCTACACCTTC	CASSGQGELYGYTF
.	TRBD2	TRBJ2-1	TRBV7-3	TGTGCCAGCAGCTTAAGGGCTAGCGGGGCCTCCTACAATGAGCAGTTCTTC	CASSLRASGASYNEQFF
.	.	TRBJ1-3	TRBV18	TGTGCCAGCGCCCCAGGACCGGGAACCACCATATATTTT	CASAPGPGTTIYF
.	.	TRBJ1-5	TRBV25-1	TGTGCCAGCAGTGTCCAGGGCTTCAATCAGCCCCAGCATTTT	CASSVQGFNQPQHF
.	.	TRBJ2-5	TRBV7-6	TGTGCCAGCAGCTTAGAATTAGCAGAGACCCAGTACTTC	CASSLELAETQYF
.	.	TRBJ1-1	TRBV6-1	TGTGCCAGCAGTGAATACGGGGACACTGAAGCTTTCTTT	CASSEYGDTEAFF